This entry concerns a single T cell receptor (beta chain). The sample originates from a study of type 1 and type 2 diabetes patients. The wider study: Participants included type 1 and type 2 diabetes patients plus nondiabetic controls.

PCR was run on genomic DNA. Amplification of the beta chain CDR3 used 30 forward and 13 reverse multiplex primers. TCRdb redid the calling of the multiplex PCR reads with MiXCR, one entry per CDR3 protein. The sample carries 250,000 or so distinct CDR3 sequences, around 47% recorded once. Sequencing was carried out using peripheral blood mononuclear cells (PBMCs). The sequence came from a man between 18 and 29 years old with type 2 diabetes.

CDR3 sequence reads: CASIPRGGWNTEAFF. The CDR3 DNA is TGTGCCAGCATCCCAAGGGGGGGTTGGAACACTGAAGCTTTCTTT. V gene TRBV27 combines with J gene TRBJ1-1; a possible D gene is TRBD1 (6 bases). V lost 7 bases and J 1 base, leaving 16 bases between the germline ends. CDR3 length: 15 residues. Germline CDR1 MNHEY, CDR2 SMNVEV (reference sequence).